The 23 T cell receptor beta chains below come from one sample, sequenced in a study of blood T cell repertoires in COVID-19. Using immunoSEQ multiplex PCR, the repertoire was profiled, and TCRdb retains in-frame clones only, with some absent. The sample includes about 170,000 clones, about 81% of them seen just once. Sequencing was done on a sample of peripheral blood. These receptors all stem from a woman aged 70-85 years with acute or convalescent COVID-19.

This sequence joins TRBV6-6 and TRBJ1-3, with 8 bases fitting TRBD1. CDR3 size: 14 residues. The ends lost 2 bases at V and 3 bases at J; junction bases unmatched: 0. Per germline, CDR1 MNHNY and CDR2 SVGAGI (reference sequence). The CDR3 DNA follows: TGTGCCAGCAGTTACGACAGGGGTGGAAACACCATATATTTT. Translation gives CASSYDRGGNTIYF.

This clone was detected only once. The V call is TRBV15, the J call TRBJ1-5; D remains unclear. The CDR3 covers 16 residues. Germline V CDR1 and CDR2: LNHNV, YYDKDF (reference sequence). Trimming cost V 0 bases and J 1 base, with 10 bases left between them. This chain's CDR3 is CATSRDIGGSNQPQHF. The DNA for the CDR3 is TGTGCCACCAGCAGAGATATTGGAGGGAGCAATCAGCCCCAGCATTTT. Full variable domain (rest looked up from reference TRBV15 and TRBJ1-5): DAMVIQNPRYQVTQFGKPVTLSCSQTLNHNVMYWYQQKSSQAPKLLFHYYDKDFNNEADTPDNFQSRRPNTSFCFLDIRSPGLGDTAMYLCATSRDIGGSNQPQHFGDGTRLSIL.

The chain employs TRBV7-2 and TRBJ2-1, with 12 bases aligning to TRBD2. Germline assignment: CDR1 SGHTA and CDR2 FQGNSA. Trimming removed 4 bases from V and 7 bases from J; junction bases left unmatched: 8. The CDR3 sequence is 16 residues long. The CDR3 loop reads CASSSSSGGEGNEQFF. The CDR3 DNA reads as TGTGCCAGCAGCTCATCTAGCGGGGGGGAAGGAAATGAGCAGTTCTTC.

The chain joins TRBV6-5 to TRBJ2-7, with 10 nucleotides matching TRBD1. The CDR3 covers 14 residues. The germline gives CDR1 MNHEY, CDR2 SVGAGI. With 6 bases clipped from V and 9 bases from J, the junction kept 11 bases outside the gene matches. This CDR3 is CASRRGTGAGWQYF. CDR3 bases: TGTGCCAGCAGGAGGGGGACAGGGGCCGGATGGCAGTACTTC.

The chain recombines TRBV19 with TRBJ1-2; TRBD1 matches at 7 bases. The CDR3 consists of 13 residues. Germline V gene data show CDR1 as LNHDA and CDR2 as SQIVND (reference sequence). The junction had 10 bases not matched to a gene; V was cut back by 7 bases and J by 8 bases. CDR3 amino acids: CASKRHRGRGYTF. In DNA, the CDR3 is TGTGCCAGTAAACGCCACAGGGGCCGGGGCTACACCTTC.

Concerning this clone: The sample holds other DNA sequences that translate to the same CDR3. The rearrangement uses TRBV6-5 and TRBJ2-1; the D gene is possibly TRBD2 (7 bases). CDR3 length: 14 amino acids. Trimming shortened V by 0 bases and J by 7 bases, and 10 bases separated the two germline ends. Germline-derived CDR1 and CDR2 are MNHEY and SVGAGI. For the CDR3, the DNA is TGTGCCAGCAGTTACTCGGGGGGGCTGAATGAGCAGTTCTTC. Amino acid sequence: CASSYSGGLNEQFF.

V usage is TRBV9 and J usage is TRBJ2-5, with 7 bases aligning to TRBD2. Germline CDR1 SGDLS, CDR2 YYNGEE. The CDR3 consists of 14 residues. Germline trimming cut 4 bases from V and 5 bases from J; bases unmatched to any gene: 8. The CDR3 nucleotides are TGTGCCAGCAGCCCCGGGACTACTCCGGAGACCCAGTACTTC. Its translation: CASSPGTTPETQYF.

The J gene is TRBJ2-7, the V gene TRBV10-2; 7 bases are shared with TRBD2. Trimming cost V 9 bases and J 2 bases; bases outside gene matches: 7. Germline V CDR1 and CDR2: WSHSY, SAAADI. This CDR3 spans 13 amino acids. CDR3: CASVPGGTYEQYF. The CDR3, as DNA: TGCGCCAGTGTGCCCGGGGGGACCTACGAGCAGTACTTC.

The chain carries TRBV28 and TRBJ2-7; 10 bases are shared with TRBD1. Germline trimming cut 6 bases from V and 2 bases from J; bases unmatched to any gene: 7. CDR3 length equals 15 residues. Germline V gene sequence: CDR1 MDHEN, CDR2 SYDVKM. In DNA, the CDR3 is TGTGCCAGCAGACCCGGGGACAGGGGAGCCTACGAGCAGTACTTC. Encoded protein: CASRPGDRGAYEQYF.

The rearrangement uses TRBV5-1 and TRBJ2-5, with TRBD2 matching 11 bases. After removal of 3 bases from V and 3 bases from J, the junction contained 1 base not matched to a gene. Germline values: CDR1 SGHRS, CDR2 YFSETQ. The CDR3 has 14 amino acids. CDR3 coding DNA: TGCGCCAGCAGCTCGGGACTAGCGGAAGAGACCCAGTACTTC. This codes for CASSSGLAEETQYF.

The genes are TRBV6-7 and TRBJ1-5; 9 bases are shared with TRBD1. TRBV6-7 belongs to the ORF category, with a function that is uncertain. Trimming removed 0 bases from V and 0 bases from J; junction bases left unmatched: 12. The CDR3 consists of 20 residues. The CDR3 reads CASSYSAGQGYFNSNQPQHF. CDR3 DNA sequence: TGTGCCAGCAGTTACTCCGCGGGACAGGGCTACTTCAATAGCAATCAGCCCCAGCATTTT.

The chain joins TRBV6-6 to TRBJ2-7, with TRBD1 matching 8 bases. The CDR3 is made up of 15 amino acids. J was trimmed by 3 bases and V by 5 bases; bases with no gene match: 9. Germline assignment: CDR1 MNHNY and CDR2 SVGAGI (reference sequence). The CDR3 region is CASSPRDRLDYEQYF. For the CDR3, the DNA is TGTGCCAGCAGTCCCCGGGACAGGTTGGACTACGAGCAGTACTTC.

This sequence joins TRBV5-6 and TRBJ2-1; 12 nucleotides agree with TRBD2. The CDR3 extends over 17 amino acids. Germline CDR1 SGHDT, CDR2 YYEEEE. V dropped 4 bases and J dropped 7; count of bases not matched to a gene: 12. In DNA, the CDR3 is TGTGCCAGCAGCCCGGTCCCGACTAGCGGGAGTGGGAATGAGCAGTTCTTC. Residues: CASSPVPTSGSGNEQFF.

This rearrangement joins TRBV28 to TRBJ1-3; D unresolved. Deletions cut 4 bases from V and 0 bases from J, with 13 bases between. CDR1 and CDR2 (germline): MDHEN, SYDVKM. CDR3 size: 16 residues. The CDR3 here is CASSSILLSSGNTIYF. The DNA for the CDR3 is TGTGCCAGCAGTTCGATACTGTTGAGCTCTGGAAACACCATATATTTT.

The chain is built from TRBV18 and TRBJ1-1; 10 bases agree with TRBD1. The CDR3 covers 13 residues. V shed 6 bases, J shed 3 bases, and the junction held 1 base outside the gene matches. Germline CDR1 KGHSH, CDR2 LQKENI. The CDR3 DNA reads as TGTGCCAGCTCCGGGACAGGGGACACTGAAGCTTTCTTT. Its translation is CASSGTGDTEAFF.

The gene calls are TRBV29-1 and TRBJ1-1, with D unresolved. The V end lost 7 bases, the J end lost 0 bases, and 12 bases lay between the germline ends. Germline values: CDR1 SQVTM, CDR2 ANQGSEA. CDR3 length: 13 amino acids. The CDR3 loop reads CSANKRVNTEAFF. In nucleotides, the CDR3 is TGCAGCGCAAATAAGAGGGTGAACACTGAAGCTTTCTTT.

With respect to this clone: The germline gene is not matched at one end of the junction; a read error may be the cause. The chain employs TRBV9 and TRBJ2-7; D remains unclear. This CDR3 comprises 12 residues. Germline CDR1 is SGDLS and CDR2 is YYNGEE. The CDR3 here is CANSLSSYEQYF. The CDR3 bases are TGTGCCAACAGCCTCAGTTCCTACGAGCAGTACTTC.

This rearrangement joins TRBV7-8 to TRBJ1-2, with a weak D call TRBD1 (5 bases). The ends were cut back, 4 bases at V and 6 bases at J, with 21 bases in the middle. Looked up from germline, CDR1 is SGHVS and CDR2 is FQNEAQ. This CDR3 has 16 amino acids. The DNA for the CDR3 is TGTGCCAGCAGCTCCCGGACGGTAAGACAGTCGGATGGCTACACCTTC. Encoded protein: CASSSRTVRQSDGYTF.

Only one count was recorded for this clone. This chain links TRBV19 with TRBJ1-4; no clear D gene. Germline loops: CDR1 LNHDA, CDR2 SQIVND (reference sequence). The V gene lost 1 base and the J gene lost 12 bases, with 21 bases spanning the gap. This CDR3 has 16 residues. As DNA, the CDR3 is TGTGCCAGTAGTATAGGGGCAGGTTTACTTAATCAAGAACTGTTTTTT. Amino acids: CASSIGAGLLNQELFF.

The chain joins TRBV11-2 to TRBJ1-4; D gene ambiguous. The germline V and J ends were trimmed by 6 bases and 5 bases, with 16 bases remaining between them. The germline CDR1 and CDR2 sequences are SGHAT and FQNNGV. The CDR3 sequence is 15 residues long. The CDR3 DNA is TGTGCCAGCAGACGACGTGGGCAGCCAAATGAAAAACTGTTTTTT. It yields the protein CASRRRGQPNEKLFF.

The chain combines TRBV7-9 with TRBJ2-3, with 11 bases identical to TRBD2. This CDR3 region has 15 residues. V lost 5 bases to trimming and J lost 2 bases; unmatched junction nucleotides: 3. Per the germline V gene, CDR1 is SEHNR and CDR2 is FQNEAQ (reference sequence). CDR3 amino acids: CASSTGLADTDTQYF. CDR3 nucleotide sequence: TGTGCCAGCAGCACGGGACTAGCGGACACAGATACGCAGTATTTT. Supplemented by reference TRBV7-9 and TRBJ2-3, the full variable domain reads DTGVSQNPRHKITKRGQNVTFRCDPISEHNRLYWYRQTLGQGPEFLTYFQNEAQLEKSRLLSDRFSAERPKGSFSTLEIQRTEQGDSAMYLCASSTGLADTDTQYFGPGTRLTVL.

V gene TRBV12-3 or TRBV12-4 combines with J gene TRBJ2-1, with D perhaps TRBD2 (5 bases). Trimming removed 7 bases from V and 4 bases from J, with 5 bases in between. The CDR3 extends over 11 amino acids. For the CDR3, the DNA is TGTGCCAGCACGGGATACAATGAGCAGTTCTTC. This encodes CASTGYNEQFF.

The chain carries TRBV27 and TRBJ2-7; 8 bases align to TRBD1. With 5 bases clipped from V and 3 bases from J, the junction kept 6 bases outside the gene matches. Germline V gene sequence: CDR1 MNHEY, CDR2 SMNVEV (reference sequence). The CDR3 has 14 residues. In DNA, the CDR3 is TGTGCCAGCAGTCCTTCGGGACAGGTCTACGAGCAGTACTTC. This codes for CASSPSGQVYEQYF.